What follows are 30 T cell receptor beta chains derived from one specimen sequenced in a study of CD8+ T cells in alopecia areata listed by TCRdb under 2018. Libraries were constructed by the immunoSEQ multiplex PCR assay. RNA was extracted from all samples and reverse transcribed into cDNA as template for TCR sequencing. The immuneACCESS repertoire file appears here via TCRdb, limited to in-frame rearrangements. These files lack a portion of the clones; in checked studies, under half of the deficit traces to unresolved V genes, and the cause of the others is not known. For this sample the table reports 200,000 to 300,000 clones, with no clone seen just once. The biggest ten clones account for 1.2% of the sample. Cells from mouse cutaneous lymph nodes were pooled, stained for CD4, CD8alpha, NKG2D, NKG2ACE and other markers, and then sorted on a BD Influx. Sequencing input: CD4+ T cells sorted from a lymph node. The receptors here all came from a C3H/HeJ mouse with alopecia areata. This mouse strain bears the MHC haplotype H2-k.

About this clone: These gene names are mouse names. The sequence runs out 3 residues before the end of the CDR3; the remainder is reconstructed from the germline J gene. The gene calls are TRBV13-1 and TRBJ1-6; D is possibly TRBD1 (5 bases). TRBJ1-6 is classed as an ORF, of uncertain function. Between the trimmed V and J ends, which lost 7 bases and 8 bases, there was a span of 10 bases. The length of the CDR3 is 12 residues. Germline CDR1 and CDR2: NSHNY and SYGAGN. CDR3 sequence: CASGGGDSPLYF. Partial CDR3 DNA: TGTGCCAGCGGTGGGGGGGATTCGCCC.

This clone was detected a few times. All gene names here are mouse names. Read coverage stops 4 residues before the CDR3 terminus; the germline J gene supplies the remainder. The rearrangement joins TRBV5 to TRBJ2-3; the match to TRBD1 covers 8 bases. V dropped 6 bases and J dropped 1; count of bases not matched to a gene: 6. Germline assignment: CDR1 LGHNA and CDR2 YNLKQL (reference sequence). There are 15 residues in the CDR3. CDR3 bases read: TGTGCCAGCAGACCGGACAGGGAGGGTGCAGAA. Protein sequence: CASRPDREGAE. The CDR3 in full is CASRPDREGAETLYF.

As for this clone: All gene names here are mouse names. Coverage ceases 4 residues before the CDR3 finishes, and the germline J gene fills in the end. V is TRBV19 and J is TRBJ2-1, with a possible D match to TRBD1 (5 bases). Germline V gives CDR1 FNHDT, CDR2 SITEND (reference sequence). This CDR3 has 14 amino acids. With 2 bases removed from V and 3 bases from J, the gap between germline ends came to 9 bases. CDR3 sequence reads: CASSMRRVYAEQFF. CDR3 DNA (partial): TGTGCCAGCAGTATGCGCAGGGTCTATGCT.

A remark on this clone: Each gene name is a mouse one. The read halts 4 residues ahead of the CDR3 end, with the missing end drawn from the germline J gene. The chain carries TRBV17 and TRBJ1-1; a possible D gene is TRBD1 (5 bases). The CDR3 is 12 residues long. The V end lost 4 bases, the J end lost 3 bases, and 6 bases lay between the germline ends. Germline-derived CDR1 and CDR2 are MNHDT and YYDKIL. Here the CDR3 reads CASSNRYTEVFF. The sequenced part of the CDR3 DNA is TGTGCTAGCAGTAACAGGTACACA.

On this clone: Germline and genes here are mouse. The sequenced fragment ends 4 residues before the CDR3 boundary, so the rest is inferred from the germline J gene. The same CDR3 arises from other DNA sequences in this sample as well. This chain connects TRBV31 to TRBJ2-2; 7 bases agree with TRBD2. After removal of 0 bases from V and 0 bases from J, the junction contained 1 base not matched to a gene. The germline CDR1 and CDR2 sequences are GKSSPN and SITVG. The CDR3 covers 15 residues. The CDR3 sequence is CAWSLTGANTGQLYF. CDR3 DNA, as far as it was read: TGTGCCTGGAGTCTAACTGGGGCAAACACCGGG. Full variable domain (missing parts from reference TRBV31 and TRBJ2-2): AQTIHQWPVAEIKAVGSPLSLGCTIKGKSSPNLYWYWQATGGTLQQLFYSITVGQVESVVQLNLSASRPKDDQFILSTEKLLLSHSGFYLCAWSLTGANTGQLYFGEGSKLTVL.

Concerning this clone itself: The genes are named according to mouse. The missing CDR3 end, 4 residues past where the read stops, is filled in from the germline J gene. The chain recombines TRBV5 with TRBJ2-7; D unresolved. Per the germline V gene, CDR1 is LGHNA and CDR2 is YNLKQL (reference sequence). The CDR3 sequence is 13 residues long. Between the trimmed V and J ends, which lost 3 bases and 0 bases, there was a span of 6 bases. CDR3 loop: CASSHVLSYEQYF. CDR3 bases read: TGTGCCAGCAGCCATGTACTCTCCTAT.

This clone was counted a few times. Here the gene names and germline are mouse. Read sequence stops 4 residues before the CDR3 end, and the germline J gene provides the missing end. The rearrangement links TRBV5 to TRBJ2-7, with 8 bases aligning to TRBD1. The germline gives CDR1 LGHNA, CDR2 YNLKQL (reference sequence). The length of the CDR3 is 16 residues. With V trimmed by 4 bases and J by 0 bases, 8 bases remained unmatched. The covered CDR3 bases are TGTGCCAGCAGCCTTCAAACCGGGACAGGCTCCTAT. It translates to CASSLQTGTGSY. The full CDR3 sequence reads CASSLQTGTGSYEQYF.

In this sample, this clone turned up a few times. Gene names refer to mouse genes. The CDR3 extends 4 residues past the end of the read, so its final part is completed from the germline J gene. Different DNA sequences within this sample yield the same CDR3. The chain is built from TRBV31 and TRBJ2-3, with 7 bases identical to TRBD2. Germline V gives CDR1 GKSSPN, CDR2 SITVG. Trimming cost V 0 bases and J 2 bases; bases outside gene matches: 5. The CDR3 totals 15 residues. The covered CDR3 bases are TGTGCCTGGAGTCTCGGCTGGGGGTCTGCAGAA. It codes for CAWSLGWGSAE. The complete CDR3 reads CAWSLGWGSAETLYF.

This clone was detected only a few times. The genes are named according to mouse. The chain's CDR3 is CAWSQRQGGNSDYTF. The sequenced part of the CDR3 DNA is TGTGCCTGGAGTCAACGACAGGGAGGCAACTCC. This chain links TRBV31 with TRBJ1-2, with TRBD1 identical over 7 bases. Sequencing ends 4 residues short of the CDR3 end; the germline J gene provides the rest. Looked up from germline, CDR1 is GKSSPN and CDR2 is SITVG. The CDR3 is 15 amino acids. Trimming cost V 1 base and J 2 bases; bases outside gene matches: 7.

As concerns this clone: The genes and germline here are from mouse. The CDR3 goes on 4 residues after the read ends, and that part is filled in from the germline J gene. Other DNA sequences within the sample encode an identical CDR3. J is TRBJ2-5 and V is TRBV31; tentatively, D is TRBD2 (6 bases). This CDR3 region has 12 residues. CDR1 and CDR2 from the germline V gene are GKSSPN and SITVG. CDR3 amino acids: CAWSLGGDTQYF. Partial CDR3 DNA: TGTGCCTGGAGTCTGGGGGGAGAC. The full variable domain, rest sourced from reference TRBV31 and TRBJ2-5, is AQTIHQWPVAEIKAVGSPLSLGCTIKGKSSPNLYWYWQATGGTLQQLFYSITVGQVESVVQLNLSASRPKDDQFILSTEKLLLSHSGFYLCAWSLGGDTQYFGPGTRLLVL.

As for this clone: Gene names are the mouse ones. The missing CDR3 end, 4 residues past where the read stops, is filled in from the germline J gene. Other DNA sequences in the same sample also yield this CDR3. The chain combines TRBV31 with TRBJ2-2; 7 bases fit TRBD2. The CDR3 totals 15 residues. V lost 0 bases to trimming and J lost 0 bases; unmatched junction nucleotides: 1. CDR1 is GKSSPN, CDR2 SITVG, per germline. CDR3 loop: CAWSLLGANTGQLYF. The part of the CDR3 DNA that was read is TGTGCCTGGAGTCTCCTGGGGGCAAACACCGGG.

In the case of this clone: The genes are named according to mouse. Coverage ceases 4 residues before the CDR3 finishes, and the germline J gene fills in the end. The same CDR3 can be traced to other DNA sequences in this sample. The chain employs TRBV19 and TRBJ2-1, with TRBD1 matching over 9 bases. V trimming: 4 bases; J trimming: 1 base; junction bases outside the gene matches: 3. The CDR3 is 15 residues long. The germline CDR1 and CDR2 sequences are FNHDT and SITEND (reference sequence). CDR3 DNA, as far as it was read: TGTGCCAGCAGTGTGACAGGGGGGAACTATGCT. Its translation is CASSVTGGNYA. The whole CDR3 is CASSVTGGNYAEQFF.

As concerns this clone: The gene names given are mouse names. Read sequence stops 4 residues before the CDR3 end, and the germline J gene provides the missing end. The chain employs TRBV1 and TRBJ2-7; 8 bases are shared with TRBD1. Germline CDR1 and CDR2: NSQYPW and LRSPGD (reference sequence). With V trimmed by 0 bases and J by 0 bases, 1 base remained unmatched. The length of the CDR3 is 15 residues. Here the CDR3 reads CTCSADDRGSYEQYF. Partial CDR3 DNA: TGCACCTGCAGTGCAGATGACAGGGGCTCCTAT.

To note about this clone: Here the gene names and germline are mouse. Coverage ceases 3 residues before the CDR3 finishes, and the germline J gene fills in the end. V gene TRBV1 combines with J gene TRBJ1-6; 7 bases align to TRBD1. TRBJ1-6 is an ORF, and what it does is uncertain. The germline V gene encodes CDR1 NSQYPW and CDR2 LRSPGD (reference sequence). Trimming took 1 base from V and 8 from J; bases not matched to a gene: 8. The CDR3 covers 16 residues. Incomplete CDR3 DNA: TGCACCTGCAGTGCAGGAGAGGGGGCGCGGGATTCGCCC. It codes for CTCSAGEGARDSP. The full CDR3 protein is CTCSAGEGARDSPLYF.

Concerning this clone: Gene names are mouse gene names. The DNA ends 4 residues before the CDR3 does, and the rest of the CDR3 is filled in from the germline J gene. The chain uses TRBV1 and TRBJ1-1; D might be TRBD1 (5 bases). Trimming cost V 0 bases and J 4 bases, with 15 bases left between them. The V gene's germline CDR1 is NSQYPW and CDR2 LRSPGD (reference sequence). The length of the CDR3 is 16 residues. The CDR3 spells CTCSADRGGESTEVFF. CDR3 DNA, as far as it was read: TGCACCTGCAGTGCAGATCGTGGAGGGGAAAGCACA.

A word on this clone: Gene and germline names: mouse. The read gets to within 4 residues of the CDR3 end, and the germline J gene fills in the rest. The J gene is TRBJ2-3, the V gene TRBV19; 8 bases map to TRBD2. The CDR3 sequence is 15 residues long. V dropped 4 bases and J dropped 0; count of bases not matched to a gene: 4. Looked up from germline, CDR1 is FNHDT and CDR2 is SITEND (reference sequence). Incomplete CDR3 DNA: TGTGCCAGCAGTCAGGACTGGGCTAGTGCAGAA. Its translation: CASSQDWASAE. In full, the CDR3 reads CASSQDWASAETLYF.

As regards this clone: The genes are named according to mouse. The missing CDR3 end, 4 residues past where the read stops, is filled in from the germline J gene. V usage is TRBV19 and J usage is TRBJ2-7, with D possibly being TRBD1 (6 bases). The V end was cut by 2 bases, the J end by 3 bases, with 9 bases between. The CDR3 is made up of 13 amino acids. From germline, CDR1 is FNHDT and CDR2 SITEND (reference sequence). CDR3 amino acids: CASSIQDSYEQYF. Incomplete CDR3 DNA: TGTGCCAGCAGTATTCAGGACAGCTAT.

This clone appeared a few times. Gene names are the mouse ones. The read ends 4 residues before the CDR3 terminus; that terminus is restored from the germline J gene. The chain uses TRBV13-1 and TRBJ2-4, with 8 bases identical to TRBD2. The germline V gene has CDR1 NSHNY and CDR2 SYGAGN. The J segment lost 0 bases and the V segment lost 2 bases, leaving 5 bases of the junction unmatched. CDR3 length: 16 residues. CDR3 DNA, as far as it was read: TGTGCCAGCAGTGAGGGGGGGGCCACTAGTCAAAAC. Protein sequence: CASSEGGATSQN. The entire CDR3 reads CASSEGGATSQNTLYF.

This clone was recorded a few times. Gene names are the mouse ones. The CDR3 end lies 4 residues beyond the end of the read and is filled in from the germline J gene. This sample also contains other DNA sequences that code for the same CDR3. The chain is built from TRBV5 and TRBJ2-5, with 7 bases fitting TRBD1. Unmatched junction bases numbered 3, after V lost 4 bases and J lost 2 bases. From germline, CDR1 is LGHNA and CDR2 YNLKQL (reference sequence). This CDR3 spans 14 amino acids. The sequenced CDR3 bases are TGTGCCAGCAGCCCCGGGACAGCCCAAGAC. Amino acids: CASSPGTAQD. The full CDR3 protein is CASSPGTAQDTQYF.

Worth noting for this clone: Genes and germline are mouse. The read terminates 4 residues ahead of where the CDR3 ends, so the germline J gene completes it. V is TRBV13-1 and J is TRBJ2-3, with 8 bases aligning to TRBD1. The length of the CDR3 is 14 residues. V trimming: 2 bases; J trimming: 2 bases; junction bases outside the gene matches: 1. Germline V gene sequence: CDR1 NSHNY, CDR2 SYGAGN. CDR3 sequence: CASSDRGHAETLYF. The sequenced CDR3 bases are TGTGCCAGCAGTGACAGGGGGCATGCAGAA.

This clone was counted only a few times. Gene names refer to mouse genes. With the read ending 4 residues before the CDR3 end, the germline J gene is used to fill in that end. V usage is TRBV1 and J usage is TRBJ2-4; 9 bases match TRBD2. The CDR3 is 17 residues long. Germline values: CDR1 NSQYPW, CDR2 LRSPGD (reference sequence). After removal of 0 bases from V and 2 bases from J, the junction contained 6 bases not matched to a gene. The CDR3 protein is CTCSADRLGGYQNTLYF. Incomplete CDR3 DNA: TGCACCTGCAGTGCAGATCGGCTGGGGGGGTATCAAAAC.

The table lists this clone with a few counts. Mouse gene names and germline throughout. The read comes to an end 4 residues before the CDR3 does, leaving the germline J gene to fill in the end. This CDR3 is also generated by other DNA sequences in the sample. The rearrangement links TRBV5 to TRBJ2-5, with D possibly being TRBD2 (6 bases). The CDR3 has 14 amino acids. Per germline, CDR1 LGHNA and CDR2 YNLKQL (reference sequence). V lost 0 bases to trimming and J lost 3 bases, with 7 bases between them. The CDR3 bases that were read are TGTGCCAGCAGCCAAGACCTGGGGCAAGAC. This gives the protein CASSQDLGQD. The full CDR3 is CASSQDLGQDTQYF.

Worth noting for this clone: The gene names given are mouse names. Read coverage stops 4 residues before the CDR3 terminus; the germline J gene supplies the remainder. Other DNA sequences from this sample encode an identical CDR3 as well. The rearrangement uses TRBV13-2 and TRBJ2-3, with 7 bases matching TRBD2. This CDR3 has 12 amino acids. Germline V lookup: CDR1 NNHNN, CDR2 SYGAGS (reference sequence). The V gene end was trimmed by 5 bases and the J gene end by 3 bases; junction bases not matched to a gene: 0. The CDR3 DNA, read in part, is TGTGCCAGCGGGGACTGGGCAGAA. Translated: CASGDWAE. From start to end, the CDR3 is CASGDWAETLYF.

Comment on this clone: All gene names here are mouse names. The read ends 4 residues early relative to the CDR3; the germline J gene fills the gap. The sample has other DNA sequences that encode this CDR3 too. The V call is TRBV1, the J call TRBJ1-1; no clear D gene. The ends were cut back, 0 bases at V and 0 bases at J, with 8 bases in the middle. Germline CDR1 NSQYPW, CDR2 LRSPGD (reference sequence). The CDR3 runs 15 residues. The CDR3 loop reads CTCSADWGANTEVFF. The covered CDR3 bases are TGCACCTGCAGTGCAGACTGGGGTGCAAACACA.

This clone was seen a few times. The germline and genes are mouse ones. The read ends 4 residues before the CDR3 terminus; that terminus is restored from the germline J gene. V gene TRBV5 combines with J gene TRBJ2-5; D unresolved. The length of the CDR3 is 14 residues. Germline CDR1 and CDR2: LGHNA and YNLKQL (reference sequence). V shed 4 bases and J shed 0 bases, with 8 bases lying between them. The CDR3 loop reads CASSLQINQDTQYF. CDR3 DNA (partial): TGTGCCAGCAGCCTACAGATTAACCAAGAC.

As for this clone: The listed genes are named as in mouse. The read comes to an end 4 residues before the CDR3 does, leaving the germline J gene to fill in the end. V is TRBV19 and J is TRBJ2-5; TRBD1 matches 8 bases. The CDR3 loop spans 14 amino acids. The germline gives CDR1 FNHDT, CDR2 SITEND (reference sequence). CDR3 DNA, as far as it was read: TGTGCCAGCAGTCGACAGGGGAGGAGGGAC. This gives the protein CASSRQGRRD. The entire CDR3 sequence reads CASSRQGRRDTQYF.

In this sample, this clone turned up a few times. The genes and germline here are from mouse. The DNA read from the CDR3 is TGCACCTGCAGTGGAAGGGACAGGGGGTCTGCAAACTCC. Encoded protein: CTCSGRDRGSANS. The complete CDR3 protein is CTCSGRDRGSANSDYTF. The chain combines TRBV1 with TRBJ1-2, with 11 bases fitting TRBD1. The read finishes 4 residues shy of the CDR3 end, and the germline J gene is used to complete it. The germline gives CDR1 NSQYPW, CDR2 LRSPGD (reference sequence). V shed 4 bases, J shed 0 bases, and the junction held 7 bases outside the gene matches. The CDR3 has 17 amino acids.

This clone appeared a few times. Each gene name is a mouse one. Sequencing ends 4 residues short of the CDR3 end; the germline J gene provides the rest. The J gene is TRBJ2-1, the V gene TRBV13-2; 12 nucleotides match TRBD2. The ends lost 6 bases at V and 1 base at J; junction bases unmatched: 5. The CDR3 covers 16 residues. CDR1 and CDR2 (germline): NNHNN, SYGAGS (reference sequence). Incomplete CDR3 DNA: TGTGCCAGCGCCATTGGACTGGGGGGGAACTATGCT. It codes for CASAIGLGGNYA. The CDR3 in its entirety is CASAIGLGGNYAEQFF.

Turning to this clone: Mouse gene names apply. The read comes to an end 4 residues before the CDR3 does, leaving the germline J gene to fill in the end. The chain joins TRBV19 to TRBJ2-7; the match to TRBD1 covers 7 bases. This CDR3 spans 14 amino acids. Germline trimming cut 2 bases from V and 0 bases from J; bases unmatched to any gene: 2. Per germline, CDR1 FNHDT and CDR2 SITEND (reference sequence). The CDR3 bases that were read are TGTGCCAGCAGTATCGACAGGGTCTCCTAT. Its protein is CASSIDRVSY. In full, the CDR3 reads CASSIDRVSYEQYF.

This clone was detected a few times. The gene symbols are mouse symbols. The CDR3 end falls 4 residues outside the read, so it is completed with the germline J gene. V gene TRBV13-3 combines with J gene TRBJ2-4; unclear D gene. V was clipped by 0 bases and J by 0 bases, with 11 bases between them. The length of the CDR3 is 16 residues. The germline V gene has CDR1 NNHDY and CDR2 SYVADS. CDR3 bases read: TGTGCCAGCAGTGATGCACGCAGATATAGTCAAAAC. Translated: CASSDARRYSQN. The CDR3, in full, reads CASSDARRYSQNTLYF.